This T cell receptor beta chain was recovered during a study of cytomegalovirus exposure and HLA in healthy donors. Trimming at V came to 6 bases and at J to 1 base, leaving 8 bases not matched to a gene. This CDR3 contains 15 residues. Looked up from germline, CDR1 is LNHDA and CDR2 is SQIVND (reference sequence). Use of 60 Vbeta and 13 Jbeta primers characterized the PCR. Sequencing was performed with immunoSEQ multiplex PCR; in TCRdb, only in-frame clones are kept and a portion is missing. The sample includes about 140,000 clones, approximately 85% of them seen just once. Sequencing was performed on PBMCs. This sequence was found in a woman aged 40 to 49 in good health and CMV-seronegative. The chain couples TRBV19 to TRBJ2-5, with 7 bases identical to TRBD1. This chain's CDR3 is CASSRQGWLQETQYF. The CDR3 region has the DNA TGTGCCAGTAGCAGACAGGGTTGGCTCCAAGAGACCCAGTACTTC.